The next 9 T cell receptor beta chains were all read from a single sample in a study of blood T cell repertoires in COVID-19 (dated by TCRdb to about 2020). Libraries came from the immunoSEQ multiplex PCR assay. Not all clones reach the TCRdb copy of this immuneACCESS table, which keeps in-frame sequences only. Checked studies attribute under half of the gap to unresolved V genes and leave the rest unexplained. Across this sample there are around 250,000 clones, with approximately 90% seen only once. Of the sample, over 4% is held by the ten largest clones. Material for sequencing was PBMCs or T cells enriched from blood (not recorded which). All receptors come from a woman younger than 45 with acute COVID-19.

The CDR3 region is CASSQALRVNTEAFF. The CDR3 DNA reads TGCGCCAGCAGCCAAGCTCTGAGGGTGAACACTGAAGCTTTCTTT. V and J are TRBV4-1 and TRBJ1-1, with D uncertain. Germline V CDR1 and CDR2: MGHRA, YSYEKL. The V gene lost 1 base and the J gene lost 0 bases, with 9 bases spanning the gap. The CDR3 sequence is 15 residues long.

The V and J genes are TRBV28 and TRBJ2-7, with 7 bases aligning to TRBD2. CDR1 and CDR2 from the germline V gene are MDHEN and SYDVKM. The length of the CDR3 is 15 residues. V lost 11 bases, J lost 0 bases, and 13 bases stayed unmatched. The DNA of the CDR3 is TGTGCCGGTTCAGCCGGCAGGGAGGGCTCCTACGAGCAGTACTTC. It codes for CAGSAGREGSYEQYF.

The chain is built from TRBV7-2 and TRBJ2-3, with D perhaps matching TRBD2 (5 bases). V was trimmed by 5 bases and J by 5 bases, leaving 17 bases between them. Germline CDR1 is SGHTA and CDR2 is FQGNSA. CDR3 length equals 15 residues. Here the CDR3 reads CASSPTGNQGDTQYF. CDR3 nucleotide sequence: TGTGCCAGCAGCCCAACGGGAAATCAAGGAGATACGCAGTATTTT.

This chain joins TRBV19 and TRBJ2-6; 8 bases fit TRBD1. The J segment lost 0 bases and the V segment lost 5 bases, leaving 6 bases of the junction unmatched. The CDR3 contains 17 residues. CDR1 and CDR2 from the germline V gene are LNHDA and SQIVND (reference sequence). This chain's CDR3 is CASSSGTGLSGANVLTF. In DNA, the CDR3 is TGTGCCAGTAGTTCCGGGACAGGCCTCTCTGGGGCCAACGTCCTGACTTTC.

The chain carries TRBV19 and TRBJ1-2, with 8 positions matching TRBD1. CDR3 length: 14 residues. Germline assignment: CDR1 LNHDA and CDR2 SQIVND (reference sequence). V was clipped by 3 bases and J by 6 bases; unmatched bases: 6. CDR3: CASSIVAGGDGYTF. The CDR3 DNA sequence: TGTGCCAGTAGTATTGTTGCAGGGGGCGATGGCTACACCTTC.

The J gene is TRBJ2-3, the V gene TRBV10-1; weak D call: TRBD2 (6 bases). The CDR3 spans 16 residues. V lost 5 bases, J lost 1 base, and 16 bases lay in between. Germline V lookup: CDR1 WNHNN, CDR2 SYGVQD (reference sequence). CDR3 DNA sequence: TGCGCCAGCAGTTCGGGCTTCGGAGGGGGCACAGATACGCAGTATTTT. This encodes CASSSGFGGGTDTQYF.

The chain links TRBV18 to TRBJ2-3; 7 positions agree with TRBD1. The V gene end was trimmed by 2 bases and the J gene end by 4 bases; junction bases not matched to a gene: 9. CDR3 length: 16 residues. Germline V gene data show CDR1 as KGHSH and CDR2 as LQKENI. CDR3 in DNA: TGTGCCAGCTCACCAATAGACACCCAGGGGGCAGATACGCAGTATTTT. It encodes CASSPIDTQGADTQYF.

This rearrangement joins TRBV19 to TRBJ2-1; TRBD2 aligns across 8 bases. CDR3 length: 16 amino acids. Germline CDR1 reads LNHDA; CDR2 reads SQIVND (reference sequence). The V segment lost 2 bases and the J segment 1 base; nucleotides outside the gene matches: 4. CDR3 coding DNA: TGTGCCAGTAGTATACGTACTAGCGGATCCTACAATGAGCAGTTCTTC. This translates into CASSIRTSGSYNEQFF. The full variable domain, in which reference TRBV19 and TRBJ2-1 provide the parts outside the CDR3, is DGGITQSPKYLFRKEGQNVTLSCEQNLNHDAMYWYRQDPGQGLRLIYYSQIVNDFQKGDIAEGYSVSREKKESFPLTVTSAQKNPTAFYLCASSIRTSGSYNEQFFGPGTRLTVL.

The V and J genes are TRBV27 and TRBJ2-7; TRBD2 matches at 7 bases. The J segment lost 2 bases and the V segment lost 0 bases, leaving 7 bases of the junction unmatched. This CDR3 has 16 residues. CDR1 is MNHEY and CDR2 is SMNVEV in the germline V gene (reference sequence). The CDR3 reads CASSLSGLAVPYEQYF. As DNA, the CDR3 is TGTGCCAGCAGTTTATCGGGGCTAGCGGTACCCTACGAGCAGTACTTC.